The entry below describes one T cell receptor (beta chain). Its specificity is unknown. Compared with germline, one end of the junction differs, possibly owing to a read error. Using RNA template, CDR3s of TCR alpha and beta were amplified with iRepertoire arm-PCR. TCRdb re-analysed the multiplex PCR reads in MiXCR, keeping a single row per CDR3 protein. The table shows fewer than 500,000 distinct CDR3 sequences, with 41% occurring only once. The length of the CDR3 is 15 residues. The V gene's germline CDR1 is KGHDR and CDR2 SFDVKD. These data belong to a study of glioma-infiltrating T cells. Findings and caveats of the study: Only very few CDR3 sequences appeared in both tissue and blood.

Source material: glioma tissue, nonneoplastic brain tissue, or PBMCs (not recorded which). The V and J genes are TRBV24-1 and TRBJ1-2, with TRBD1 matching over 7 bases. This receptor was identified in a human donor with low-grade glioma or glioblastoma, undergoing nonglioma brain surgery, or in good health (not recorded which). CDR3 sequence: CATSDSRQGIYDYTF. The CDR3 coding sequence is TGTGCCACCAGTGATTCACGACAGGGCATCTATGACTACACCTTC.